This T cell receptor (beta chain) was obtained from a study of shared clonotypes between healthy human individuals. Overall study context: Used for every donor were three CD4 naive, three CD4 memory, two CD8 naive and one CD8 memory plate. Study-wide findings and caveats: Around 5% was the fraction of naive CD4 clonotypes found shared across four donors.

Germline V gene lookup returns CDR1 SGHRS and CDR2 YFSETQ. The CDR3 spans 16 residues. V was cut by 4 bases and J by 7 bases, with 20 bases left in between. On this clone itself: Its antigen is not identified.

Data came from immunoSEQ multiplex PCR; TCRdb stores just in-frame clones and leaves some out. The data hold a few hundred thousand clones, with more than 60% observed a single time. The sample taken for sequencing was memory CD4+ T cells sorted from blood. Subset here: CD45RA-negative fraction. The chain has TRBV5-1 and TRBJ2-2, with D maybe TRBD1 (7 bases). This receptor was obtained from a young man in good health. The CDR3 spells CASSPTTGTSVGELFF. In DNA form, the CDR3 reads TGCGCCAGCAGCCCAACGACAGGGACTTCCGTCGGGGAGCTGTTTTTT.